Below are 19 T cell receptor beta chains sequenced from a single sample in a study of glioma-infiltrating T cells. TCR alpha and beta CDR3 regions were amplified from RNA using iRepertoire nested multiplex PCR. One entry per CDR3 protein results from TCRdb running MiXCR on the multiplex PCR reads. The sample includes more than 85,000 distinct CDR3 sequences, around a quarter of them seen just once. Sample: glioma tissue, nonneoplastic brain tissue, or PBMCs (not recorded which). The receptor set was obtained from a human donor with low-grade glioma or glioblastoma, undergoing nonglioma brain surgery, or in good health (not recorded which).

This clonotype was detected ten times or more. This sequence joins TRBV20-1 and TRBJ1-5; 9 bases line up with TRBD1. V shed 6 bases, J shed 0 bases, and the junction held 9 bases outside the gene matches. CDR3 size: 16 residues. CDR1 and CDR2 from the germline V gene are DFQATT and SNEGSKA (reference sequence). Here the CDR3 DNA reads TGCAGTGCAACCGGGACAGGGTCAAGTAGCAATCAGCCCCAGCATTTT. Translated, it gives CSATGTGSSSNQPQHF.

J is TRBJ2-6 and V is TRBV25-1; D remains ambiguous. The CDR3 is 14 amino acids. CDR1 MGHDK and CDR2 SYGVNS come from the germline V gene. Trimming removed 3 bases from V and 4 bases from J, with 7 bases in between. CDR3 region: CASSDPRGANVLTF. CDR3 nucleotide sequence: TGTGCCAGCAGTGATCCGCGGGGGGCCAACGTCCTGACTTTC.

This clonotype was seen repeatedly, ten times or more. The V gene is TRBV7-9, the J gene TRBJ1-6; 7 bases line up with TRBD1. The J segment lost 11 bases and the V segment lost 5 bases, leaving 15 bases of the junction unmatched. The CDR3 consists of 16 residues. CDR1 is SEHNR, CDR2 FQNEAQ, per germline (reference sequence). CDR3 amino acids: CASSRGIGTASTPLHF. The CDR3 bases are TGTGCCAGCAGCCGAGGGATCGGGACAGCCTCAACACCCCTCCACTTT.

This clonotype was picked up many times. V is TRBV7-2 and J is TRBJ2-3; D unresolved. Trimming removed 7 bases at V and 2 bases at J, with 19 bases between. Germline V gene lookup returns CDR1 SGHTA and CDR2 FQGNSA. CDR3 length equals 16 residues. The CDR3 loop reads CASIPPIATSTDTQYF. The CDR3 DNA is TGTGCCAGCATTCCGCCCATAGCCACTTCCACAGATACGCAGTATTTT.

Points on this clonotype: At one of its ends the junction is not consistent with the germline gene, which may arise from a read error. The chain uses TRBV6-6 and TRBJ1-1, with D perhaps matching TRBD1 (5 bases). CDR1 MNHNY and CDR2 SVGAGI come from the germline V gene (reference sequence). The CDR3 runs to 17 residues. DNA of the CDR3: TGTGCCAGCGGCAGTTGGGGGGTGGGCGGGGGAGTCACTGAAGTTTTCTTT. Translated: CASGSWGVGGGVTEVFF.

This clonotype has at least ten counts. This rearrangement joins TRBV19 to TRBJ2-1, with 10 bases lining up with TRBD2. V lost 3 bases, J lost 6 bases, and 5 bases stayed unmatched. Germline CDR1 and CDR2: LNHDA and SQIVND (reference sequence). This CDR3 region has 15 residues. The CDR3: CASSIRLAGPNEQFF. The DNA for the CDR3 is TGTGCCAGTAGTATCCGACTAGCGGGTCCCAATGAGCAGTTCTTC.

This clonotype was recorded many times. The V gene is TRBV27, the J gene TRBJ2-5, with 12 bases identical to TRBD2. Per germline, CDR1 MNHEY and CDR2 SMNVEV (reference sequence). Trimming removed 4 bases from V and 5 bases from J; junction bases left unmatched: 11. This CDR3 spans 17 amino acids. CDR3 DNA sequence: TGTGCCAGCAGTTCCACGACTAGCGGGGGATTCGGTGAGACCCAGTACTTC. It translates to CASSSTTSGGFGETQYF.

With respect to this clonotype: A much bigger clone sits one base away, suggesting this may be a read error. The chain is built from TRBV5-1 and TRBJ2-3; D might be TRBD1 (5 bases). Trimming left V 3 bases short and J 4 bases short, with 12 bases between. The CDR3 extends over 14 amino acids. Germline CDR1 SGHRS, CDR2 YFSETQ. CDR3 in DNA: TGCGCCAGCAGCTCGCCAGACAGCGCAGATACGCAGTATTTT. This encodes CASSSPDSADTQYF.

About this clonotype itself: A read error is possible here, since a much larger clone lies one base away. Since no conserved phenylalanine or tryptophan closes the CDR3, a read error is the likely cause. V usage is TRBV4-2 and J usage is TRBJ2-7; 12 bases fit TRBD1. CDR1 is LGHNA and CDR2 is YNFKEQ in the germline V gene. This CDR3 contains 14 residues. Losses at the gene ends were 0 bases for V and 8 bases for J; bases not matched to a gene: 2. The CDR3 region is CASSQEGTGGKQYL. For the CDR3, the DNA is TGTGCCAGCAGCCAAGAAGGGACAGGGGGCAAGCAGTACCTC.

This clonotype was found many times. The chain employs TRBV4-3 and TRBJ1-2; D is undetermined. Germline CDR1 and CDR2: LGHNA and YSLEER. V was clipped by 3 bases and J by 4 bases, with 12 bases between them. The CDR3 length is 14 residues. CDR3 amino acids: CASSHLSSPYGYTF. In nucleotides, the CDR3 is TGCGCCAGCAGCCATCTTTCAAGCCCCTATGGCTACACCTTC.

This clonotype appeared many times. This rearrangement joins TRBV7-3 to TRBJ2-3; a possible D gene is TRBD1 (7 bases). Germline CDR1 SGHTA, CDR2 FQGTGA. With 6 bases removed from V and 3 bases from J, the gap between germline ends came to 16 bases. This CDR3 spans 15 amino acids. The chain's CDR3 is CASSQRRGLTDTQYF. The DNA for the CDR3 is TGTGCCAGCAGTCAAAGGAGGGGGCTTACAGATACGCAGTATTTT.

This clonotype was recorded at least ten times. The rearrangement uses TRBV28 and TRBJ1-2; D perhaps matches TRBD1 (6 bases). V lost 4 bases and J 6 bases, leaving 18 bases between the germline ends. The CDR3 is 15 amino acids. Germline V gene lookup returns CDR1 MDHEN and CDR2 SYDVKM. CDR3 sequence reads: CASSSPPSGVDGYTF. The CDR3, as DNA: TGTGCCAGCAGTTCCCCTCCTTCAGGGGTCGATGGCTACACCTTC.

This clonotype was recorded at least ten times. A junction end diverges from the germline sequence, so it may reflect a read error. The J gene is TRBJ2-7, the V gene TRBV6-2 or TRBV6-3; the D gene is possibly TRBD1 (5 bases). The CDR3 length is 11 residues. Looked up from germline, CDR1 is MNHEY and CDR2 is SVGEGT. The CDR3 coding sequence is TGTGCCGGCAGGGACTCCTACGAGCAGTACTTC. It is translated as CAGRDSYEQYF.

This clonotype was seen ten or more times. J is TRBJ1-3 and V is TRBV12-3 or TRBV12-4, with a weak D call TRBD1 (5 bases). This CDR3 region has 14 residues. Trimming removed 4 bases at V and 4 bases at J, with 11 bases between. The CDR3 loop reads CASSSGWQGNTIYF. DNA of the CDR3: TGTGCCAGCAGTTCAGGGTGGCAAGGAAACACCATATATTTT.

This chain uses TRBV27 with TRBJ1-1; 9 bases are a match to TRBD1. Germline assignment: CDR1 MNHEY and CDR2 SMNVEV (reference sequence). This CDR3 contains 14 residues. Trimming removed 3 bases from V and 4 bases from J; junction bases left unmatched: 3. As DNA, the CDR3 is TGTGCCAGCAGTTTTACAGGGGGCATCACTGAAGCTTTCTTT. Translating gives CASSFTGGITEAFF.

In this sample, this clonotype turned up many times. The CDR3 DNA reads TGCAGCGTTCCCTCCCGGTGGGGTGGCTACACCTTC. It yields the protein CSVPSRWGGYTF. The chain couples TRBV29-1 to TRBJ1-2; no clear D gene. The V end was cut by 5 bases, the J end by 7 bases, with 14 bases between. Germline loops: CDR1 SQVTM, CDR2 ANQGSEA. The CDR3 has 12 residues.

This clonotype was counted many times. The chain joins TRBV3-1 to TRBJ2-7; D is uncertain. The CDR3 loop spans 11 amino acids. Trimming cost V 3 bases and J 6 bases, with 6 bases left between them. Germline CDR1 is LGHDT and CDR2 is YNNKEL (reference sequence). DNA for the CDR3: TGTGCCAGCAGCCAGCTATCCGAGCAGTACTTC. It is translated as CASSQLSEQYF.

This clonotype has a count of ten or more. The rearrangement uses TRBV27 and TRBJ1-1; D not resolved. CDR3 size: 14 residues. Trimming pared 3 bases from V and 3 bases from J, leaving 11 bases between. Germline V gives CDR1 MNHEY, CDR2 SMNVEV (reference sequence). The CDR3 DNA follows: TGTGCCAGCAGTTTCAGGCTAGCGGACACTGAAGCTTTCTTT. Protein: CASSFRLADTEAFF.

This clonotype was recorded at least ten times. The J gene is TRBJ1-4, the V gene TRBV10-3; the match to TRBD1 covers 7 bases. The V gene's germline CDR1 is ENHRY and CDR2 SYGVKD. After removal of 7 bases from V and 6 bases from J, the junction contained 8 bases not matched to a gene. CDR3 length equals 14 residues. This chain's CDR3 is CAIIRGRGDEKLFF. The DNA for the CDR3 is TGTGCCATCATTAGGGGGCGCGGAGATGAAAAACTGTTTTTT.